Each of the 8 T cell receptor beta chains below was sequenced from the same sample in a study of shared clonotypes between healthy human individuals. Profiled with immunoSEQ multiplex PCR; TCRdb holds only in-frame clones, not every one. The sample has some 1,900,000 clones, around 96% seen once. Selected positively for CCR7 and CD45RO-negative, naive CD8 cells excluded terminally differentiated effector memory CD45RA+ cells. The sample consisted of naive CD8+ T cells sorted from blood. The receptors shown here come from a man between 18 and 35 years old in good health.

J is TRBJ2-1 and V is TRBV2; weak D call: TRBD2 (6 bases). This CDR3 spans 15 amino acids. V lost 3 bases and J lost 4, with 13 bases in between. Germline V gene sequence: CDR1 SNHLY, CDR2 FYNNEI. CDR3 sequence: CASSDTTSGYNEQFF. CDR3 DNA sequence: TGTGCCAGCAGTGATACGACTAGTGGGTACAATGAGCAGTTCTTC.

The chain couples TRBV15 to TRBJ2-3; maybe TRBD2 (6 bases). The V end was cut by 5 bases, the J end by 4 bases, with 13 bases between. The CDR3 runs 14 residues. Germline CDR1 reads LNHNV; CDR2 reads YYDKDF (reference sequence). In DNA form, the CDR3 reads TGTGCCACCAGCGACTGGGGGGACGCAGATACGCAGTATTTT. Translated: CATSDWGDADTQYF.

The chain recombines TRBV27 with TRBJ2-5; 9 positions agree with TRBD1. CDR1 and CDR2 (germline): MNHEY, SMNVEV (reference sequence). Trimming at V came to 1 base and at J to 4 bases, leaving 4 bases not matched to a gene. The CDR3 is 15 residues long. The CDR3 loop reads CASSLFTGGIETQYF. The CDR3, as DNA: TGTGCCAGCAGTTTATTTACAGGGGGCATAGAGACCCAGTACTTC.

This clone has just one count. The sample holds other DNA sequences that translate to the same CDR3. The V gene is TRBV5-4, the J gene TRBJ2-3; no firm D call. Trimming removed 2 bases at V and 0 bases at J, with 10 bases between. The CDR3 has 15 amino acids. Germline assignment: CDR1 SGHNT and CDR2 YYREEE (reference sequence). CDR3 loop: CASSFSGGSTDTQYF. The CDR3 nucleotides are TGTGCCAGCAGCTTCTCAGGCGGTAGCACAGATACGCAGTATTTT.

V gene TRBV2 combines with J gene TRBJ1-6, with 7 nucleotides matching TRBD1. This CDR3 is 18 amino acids long. Trimming took 1 base from V and 5 from J; bases not matched to a gene: 11. Germline-derived CDR1 and CDR2 are SNHLY and FYNNEI. The chain's CDR3 is CASSEGQGGPRDNSPLHF. In DNA form, the CDR3 reads TGTGCCAGCAGTGAAGGTCAGGGGGGGCCGAGGGATAATTCACCCCTCCACTTT.

This chain uses TRBV7-6 with TRBJ2-7; 7 nucleotides match TRBD2. Germline-derived CDR1 and CDR2 are SGHVS and FNYEAQ. Losses at the gene ends were 6 bases for V and 5 bases for J; bases not matched to a gene: 4. This CDR3 has 12 amino acids. The CDR3 region is CASSTREDEQYF. As DNA, the CDR3 is TGTGCCAGCAGTACCCGGGAGGACGAGCAGTACTTC.

The chain combines TRBV4-1 with TRBJ2-5, with a tentative D call TRBD1 (5 bases). The CDR3 runs 14 residues. The germline V gene encodes CDR1 MGHRA and CDR2 YSYEKL. Trimming shortened V by 2 bases and J by 3 bases, and 10 bases separated the two germline ends. In nucleotides, the CDR3 is TGCGCCAGCAGCCAAAGTCCCAGGGAAGAGACCCAGTACTTC. It codes for CASSQSPREETQYF.

The chain carries TRBV9 and TRBJ2-1; 12 bases agree with TRBD2. The CDR3 has 17 amino acids. Trimming at V came to 0 bases and at J to 3 bases, leaving 4 bases not matched to a gene. CDR1 is SGDLS, CDR2 YYNGEE, per germline. DNA of the CDR3: TGTGCCAGCAGCGTAGAGACTAGCGGGGGAGTCTACAATGAGCAGTTCTTC. Amino acid sequence: CASSVETSGGVYNEQFF.